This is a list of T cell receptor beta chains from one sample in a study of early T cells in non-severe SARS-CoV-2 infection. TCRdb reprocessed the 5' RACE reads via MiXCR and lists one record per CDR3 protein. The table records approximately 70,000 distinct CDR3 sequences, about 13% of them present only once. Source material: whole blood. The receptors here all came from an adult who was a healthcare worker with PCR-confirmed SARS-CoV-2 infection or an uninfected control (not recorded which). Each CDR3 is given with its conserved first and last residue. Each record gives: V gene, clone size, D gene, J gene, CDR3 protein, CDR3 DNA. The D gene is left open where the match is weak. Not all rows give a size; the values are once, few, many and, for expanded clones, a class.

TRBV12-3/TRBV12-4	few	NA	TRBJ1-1	CASSLTRSEAFF	TGTGCCAGCAGTCTTACACGAAGTGAAGCTTTCTTT
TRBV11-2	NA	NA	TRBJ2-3	CASSFHWPTDTQYF	TGTGCCAGCAGCTTCCACTGGCCCACAGATACGCAGTATTTT
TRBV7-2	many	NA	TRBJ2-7	CASSSGQRTIYEQYF	TGTGCCAGCAGTTCTGGACAGCGGACGATCTACGAGCAGTACTTC
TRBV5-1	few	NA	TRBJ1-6	CASSLAGMGNSPLHF	TGCGCCAGCAGCTTGGCCGGAATGGGTAATTCACCCCTCCACTTT
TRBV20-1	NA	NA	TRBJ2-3	CSARSQSDTQYF	TGCAGTGCTAGGAGCCAGTCAGATACGCAGTATTTT
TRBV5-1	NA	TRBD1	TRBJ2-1	CASSSTGTGVHEQFF	TGCGCCAGCAGCTCAACCGGGACAGGGGTGCATGAGCAGTTCTTC
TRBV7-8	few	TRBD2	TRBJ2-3	CASSPPGLEVWATQYF	TGTGCCAGCAGCCCACCGGGACTAGAGGTTTGGGCTACGCAGTATTTT
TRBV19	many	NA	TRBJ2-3	CASSIFNTQYF	TGTGCCAGTAGTATCTTCAATACGCAGTATTTT
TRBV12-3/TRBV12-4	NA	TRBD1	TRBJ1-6	CASGDRHSPLHF	TGTGCCAGCGGGGACAGACATTCACCCCTCCACTTT
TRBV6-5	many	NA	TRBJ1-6	CATLNRGAGSPLHF	TGTGCCACCCTGAATCGGGGGGCTGGTTCACCCCTCCACTTT
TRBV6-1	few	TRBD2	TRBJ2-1	CASSGTSGGARYNEQFF	TGTGCCAGCAGTGGGACTAGCGGGGGGGCCCGATACAATGAGCAGTTCTTC
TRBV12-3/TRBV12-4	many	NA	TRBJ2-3	CASSGSRGDTQYF	TGTGCCAGCAGTGGGTCCAGAGGAGATACGCAGTATTTT
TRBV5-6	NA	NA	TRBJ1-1	CASSEVGAWTEAFF	TGTGCCAGCAGTGAAGTTGGGGCGTGGACTGAAGCTTTCTTT
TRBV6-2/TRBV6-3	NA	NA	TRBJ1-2	CASGELYGYTF	TGTGCCAGCGGAGAACTCTATGGCTACACCTTC
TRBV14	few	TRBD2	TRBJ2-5	CASSQVAGGPETQYF	TGTGCCAGCAGCCAAGTCGCGGGGGGGCCAGAGACCCAGTACTTC
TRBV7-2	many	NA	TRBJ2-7	CASSQSGQSSYEQYF	TGTGCCAGCAGCCAAAGCGGGCAGAGCTCCTACGAGCAGTACTTC
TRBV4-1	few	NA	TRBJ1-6	CASSQVLLSPLHF	TGCGCCAGCAGCCAAGTCCTCCTTTCACCCCTCCACTTT
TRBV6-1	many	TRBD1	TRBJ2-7	CASEGQVTYEQYF	TGTGCCAGCGAGGGACAGGTTACCTACGAGCAGTACTTC
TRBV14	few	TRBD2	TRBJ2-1	CASSQNWGLADHNEQFF	TGTGCCAGCAGCCAAAATTGGGGACTAGCGGACCACAATGAGCAGTTCTTC
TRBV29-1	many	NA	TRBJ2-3	CSVVSDTQYF	TGCAGCGTTGTGAGTGATACGCAGTATTTT
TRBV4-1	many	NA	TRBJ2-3	CASSQGAPLPSDTQYF	TGCGCCAGCAGCCAAGGGGCCCCCTTACCCTCAGATACGCAGTATTTT
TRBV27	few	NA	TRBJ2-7	CASSLRSSDEQYF	TGTGCCAGCAGTTTAAGGAGTTCGGACGAGCAGTACTTC
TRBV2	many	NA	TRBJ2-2	CASSAYGTGELFF	TGTGCCAGCAGTGCTTATGGGACCGGGGAGCTGTTTTTT
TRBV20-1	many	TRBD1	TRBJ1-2	CSAKVTGENGYTF	TGCAGTGCTAAAGTAACAGGGGAAAATGGCTACACCTTC
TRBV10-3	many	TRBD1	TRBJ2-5	CAISDPDRGITETQYF	TGTGCCATCAGTGATCCCGACAGGGGGATCACAGAGACCCAGTACTTC
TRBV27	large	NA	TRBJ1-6	CASSLSFGGNSPLHF	TGTGCCAGCAGTTTATCGTTTGGCGGGAATTCACCCCTCCACTTT
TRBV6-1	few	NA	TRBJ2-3	CASSALPPDTQYF	TGTGCCAGCAGTGCTTTACCTCCAGATACGCAGTATTTT
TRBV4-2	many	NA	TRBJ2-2	CASSQRGADTGELFF	TGTGCCAGCAGCCAACGGGGGGCGGACACCGGGGAGCTGTTTTTT
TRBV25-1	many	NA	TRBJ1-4	CASGGTGVGDEKLFF	TGTGCCAGCGGAGGTACGGGGGTAGGGGATGAAAAACTGTTTTTT
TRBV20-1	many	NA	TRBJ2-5	CSASVGNQETQYF	TGCAGTGCTAGTGTGGGAAACCAAGAGACCCAGTACTTC
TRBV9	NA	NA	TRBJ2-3	CASSATTDTQYF	TGTGCCAGCAGCGCGACCACAGATACGCAGTATTTT
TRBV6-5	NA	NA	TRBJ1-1	CASSYRGINTEAFF	TGTGCCAGCAGTTATCGGGGGATAAACACTGAAGCTTTCTTT